These 5 T cell receptor beta chains share one sample of origin, sequenced in a study of OX40 agonist ivuxolimab in advanced cancers. Receptor amplification or capture employed the immunoSEQ multiplex PCR assay. TCRdb's version of the immuneACCESS table is confined to in-frame rearrangements and falls short of the full clone set. An unresolved V gene accounts for under half of the shortfall where checked; the remainder is of unknown origin. The sample data list about 30,000 clones, and about 80% of these were observed just once. The ten biggest clones cover around 25% of the sample. Sequences were derived from CD4+ or CD8+ T cells sorted from blood, sampled in a trial of the OX40 agonist ivuxolimab. These receptors all stem from an adult with an advanced solid tumor such as melanoma, head and neck, liver or kidney cancer.

This chain uses TRBV5-8 with TRBJ2-7, with a weak D call TRBD1 (6 bases). CDR3 length equals 18 residues. CDR1 is SGHTS, CDR2 YDEGEE, per germline. Trimming pared 4 bases from V and 2 bases from J, leaving 25 bases between. This CDR3 is CASSVSTWGTPGPYEQYF. Written as DNA, the CDR3 is TGTGCCAGCAGCGTATCTACATGGGGGACACCCGGGCCCTACGAGCAGTACTTC.

Written as DNA, the CDR3 is TGTGCCTGGATCCACGGACAGGGGAACTATGGCTACACCTTC. Its translation is CAWIHGQGNYGYTF. V and J are TRBV30 and TRBJ1-2; 9 nucleotides align to TRBD1. Germline values: CDR1 GTSNPN, CDR2 SVGIG (reference sequence). Trimming took 4 bases from V and 2 from J; bases not matched to a gene: 5. This CDR3 has 14 amino acids.

The chain is built from TRBV18 and TRBJ2-3; no clear D. This CDR3 spans 14 amino acids. V lost 1 base and J 2 bases, leaving 7 bases between the germline ends. Germline V lookup: CDR1 KGHSH, CDR2 LQKENI. The chain's CDR3 is CASSPRLDTDTQYF. In nucleotides, the CDR3 is TGTGCCAGCTCACCACGGCTAGACACAGATACGCAGTATTTT.

V and J are TRBV18 and TRBJ1-4, with D hard to call. There are 13 residues in the CDR3. Germline V gene data show CDR1 as KGHSH and CDR2 as LQKENI. Trimming pared 10 bases from V and 3 bases from J, leaving 12 bases between. CDR3 sequence reads: CATAGGPNEKLFF. The DNA of the CDR3 is TGTGCCACTGCGGGAGGGCCTAATGAAAAACTGTTTTTT.

The V call is TRBV25-1, the J call TRBJ1-1; D perhaps matches TRBD1 (6 bases). The CDR3 spans 13 residues. With 8 bases removed from V and 4 bases from J, the gap between germline ends came to 14 bases. The germline gives CDR1 MGHDK, CDR2 SYGVNS. The CDR3 loop reads CASLRGASTEAFF. In DNA form, the CDR3 reads TGTGCCAGCCTCCGGGGGGCGAGCACTGAAGCTTTCTTT.